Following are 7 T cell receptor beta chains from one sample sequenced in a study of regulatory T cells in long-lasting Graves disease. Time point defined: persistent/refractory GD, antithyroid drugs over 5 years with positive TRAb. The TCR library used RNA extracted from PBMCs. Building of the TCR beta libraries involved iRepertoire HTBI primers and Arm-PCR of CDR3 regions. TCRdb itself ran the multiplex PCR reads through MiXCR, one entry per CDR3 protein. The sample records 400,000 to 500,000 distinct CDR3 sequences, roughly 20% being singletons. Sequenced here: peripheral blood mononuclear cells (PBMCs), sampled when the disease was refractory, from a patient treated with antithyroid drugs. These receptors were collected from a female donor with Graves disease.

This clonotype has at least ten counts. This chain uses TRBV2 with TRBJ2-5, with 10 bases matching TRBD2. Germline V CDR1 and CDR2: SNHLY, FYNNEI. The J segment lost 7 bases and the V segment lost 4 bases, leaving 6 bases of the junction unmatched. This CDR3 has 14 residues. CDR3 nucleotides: TGTGCCAGCAGTGGACTAGCGGGCGATTGGACCCAGTACTTC. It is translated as CASSGLAGDWTQYF.

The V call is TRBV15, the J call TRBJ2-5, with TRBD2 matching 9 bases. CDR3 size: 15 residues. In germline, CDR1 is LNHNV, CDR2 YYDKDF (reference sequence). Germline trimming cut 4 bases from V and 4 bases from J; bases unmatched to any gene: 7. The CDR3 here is CATSTLAGAGETQYF. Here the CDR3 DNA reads TGTGCCACCAGCACTTTAGCGGGAGCTGGAGAGACCCAGTACTTC.

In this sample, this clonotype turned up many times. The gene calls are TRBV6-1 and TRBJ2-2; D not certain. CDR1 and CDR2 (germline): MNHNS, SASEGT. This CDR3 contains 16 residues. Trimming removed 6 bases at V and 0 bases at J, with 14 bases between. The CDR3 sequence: CASSPPHGSNTGELFF. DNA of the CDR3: TGTGCCAGCAGCCCACCCCACGGATCGAACACCGGGGAGCTGTTTTTT.

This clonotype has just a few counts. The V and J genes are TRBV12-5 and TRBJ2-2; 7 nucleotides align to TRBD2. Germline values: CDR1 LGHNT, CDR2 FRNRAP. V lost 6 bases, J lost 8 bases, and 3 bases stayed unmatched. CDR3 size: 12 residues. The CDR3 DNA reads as TGTGCTAGTGGGGCCGGGGGGGGGGAGCTGTTTTTT. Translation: CASGAGGGELFF.

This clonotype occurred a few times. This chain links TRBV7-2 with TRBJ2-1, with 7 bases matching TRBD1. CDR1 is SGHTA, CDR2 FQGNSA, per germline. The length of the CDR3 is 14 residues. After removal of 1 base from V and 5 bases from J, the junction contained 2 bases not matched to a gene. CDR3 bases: TGTGCCAGCAGCTTAGGTGGACAGGACAATGAGCAGTTCTTC. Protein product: CASSLGGQDNEQFF.

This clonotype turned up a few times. The CDR3, as DNA: TGTGCCAGCAGTTACAGCGGGGGATCCAAAGCCAAAAACATTCAGTACTTC. Residues: CASSYSGGSKAKNIQYF. The chain uses TRBV27 and TRBJ2-4; 8 bases align to TRBD2. With 4 bases clipped from V and 0 bases from J, the junction kept 8 bases outside the gene matches. The length of the CDR3 is 17 residues. Germline V CDR1 and CDR2: MNHEY, SMNVEV (reference sequence).

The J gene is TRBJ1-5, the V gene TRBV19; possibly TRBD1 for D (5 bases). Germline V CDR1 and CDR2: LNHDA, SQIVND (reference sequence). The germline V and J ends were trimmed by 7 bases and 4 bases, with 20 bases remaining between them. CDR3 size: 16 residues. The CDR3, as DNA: TGTGCCAGTAACTCTATCAGCAGGGAATGGAATCAGCCCCAGCATTTT. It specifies CASNSISREWNQPQHF.